Listed here is a single TCR beta chain. In the authors' workflow: Cell counts per sample came from amplifying reference gene primers. Clones were sequenced by immunoSEQ multiplex PCR, and TCRdb holds only the in-frame ones, with some missing. That table supplies the V and J calls and clone size; D and trimming were determined from the DNA. The repertoire includes some 120,000 clones, approximately 71% of them detected once, and about 2.2% sits in the top ten. This sample is part of a study of blood T cell repertoires in COVID-19. Study at large: Acute-phase and convalescent COVID-19 samples originated in the United States, Italy and Spain. From T cells, B-cell-depleted T cells, or PBMCs came the material, which was cDNA or gDNA.

Sequenced input: peripheral blood. The TCR sequence derives from an older woman with acute or convalescent COVID-19.

The CDR3 loop is CASSLAERTEAFF. For the CDR3, the DNA is TGTGCCAGCAGCTTAGCTGAGCGAACCGAAGCTTTCTTT. The J gene is TRBJ1-1, the V gene TRBV7-2; no reliable D call. CDR1 and CDR2 (germline): SGHTA, FQGNSA. The CDR3 is made up of 13 amino acids. V gave up 0 bases and J gave up 8 bases, with 10 bases separating them.